Shown below are 6 T cell receptor beta chains from a single sample sequenced in a study of OX40 agonist ivuxolimab in advanced cancers. The protocol was immunoSEQ multiplex PCR, while the TCRdb copy is restricted to in-frame clones and leaves out a portion. The top ten clones hold approximately 0.3% of a sample with about 69,000 clones, approximately 90% of them seen once. The sample was CD4+ or CD8+ T cells sorted from blood, taken in a trial of the OX40 agonist ivuxolimab. The receptors shown here come from an adult with an advanced solid tumor such as melanoma, head and neck, liver or kidney cancer.

V and J are TRBV4-1 and TRBJ2-1; TRBD2 matches 10 bases. V lost 3 bases and J lost 7; bases outside the gene matches: 9. The CDR3 runs to 16 residues. Germline V gives CDR1 MGHRA, CDR2 YSYEKL. CDR3 in DNA: TGCGCCAGCAGCCACCTATCTAGCGGGAGTTGGAATGAGCAGTTCTTC. It is translated as CASSHLSSGSWNEQFF.

This clone was counted once. CDR3 amino acids: CASSLGAGQNTEAFF. The DNA of the CDR3 is TGTGCCAGCAGTCTAGGGGCCGGGCAGAACACTGAAGCTTTCTTT. The chain is built from TRBV27 and TRBJ1-1, with D perhaps TRBD1 (5 bases). CDR3 length equals 15 residues. With 5 bases removed from V and 1 base from J, the gap between germline ends came to 14 bases. The germline V gene encodes CDR1 MNHEY and CDR2 SMNVEV (reference sequence).

V and J are TRBV20-1 and TRBJ1-1, with a possible D match to TRBD1 (6 bases). V was pared by 5 bases and J by 5 bases, with 9 bases between. Germline CDR1 DFQATT, CDR2 SNEGSKA (reference sequence). This CDR3 has 11 amino acids. CDR3 loop: CSAVTGTEAFF. CDR3 sequence (DNA): TGCAGTGCTGTAACAGGGACTGAAGCTTTCTTT.

The J gene is TRBJ1-4, the V gene TRBV4-1; the D is unclear. Germline V lookup: CDR1 MGHRA, CDR2 YSYEKL. The CDR3 is made up of 16 amino acids. V shed 1 base and J shed 3 bases, with 12 bases lying between them. The CDR3: CASSQVSSPSNEKLFF. The CDR3 nucleotides are TGCGCCAGCAGCCAAGTGTCGTCTCCCTCTAATGAAAAACTGTTTTTT.

The chain carries TRBV19 and TRBJ2-1, with 7 bases aligning to TRBD1. The CDR3 has 19 residues. Germline loops: CDR1 LNHDA, CDR2 SQIVND (reference sequence). Losses at the gene ends were 3 bases for V and 4 bases for J; bases not matched to a gene: 18. The CDR3 DNA follows: TGTGCCAGTAGTATCCCTCTTGGGACAGCGCAAACAAAGTACAATGAGCAGTTCTTC. Protein: CASSIPLGTAQTKYNEQFF. Full variable domain (rest looked up from reference TRBV19 and TRBJ2-1): DGGITQSPKYLFRKEGQNVTLSCEQNLNHDAMYWYRQDPGQGLRLIYYSQIVNDFQKGDIAEGYSVSREKKESFPLTVTSAQKNPTAFYLCASSIPLGTAQTKYNEQFFGPGTRLTVL.

The chain uses TRBV7-9 and TRBJ2-3; the match to TRBD2 covers 13 bases. Germline loops: CDR1 SEHNR, CDR2 FQNEAQ (reference sequence). Trimming removed 4 bases from V and 5 bases from J; junction bases left unmatched: 6. The CDR3 totals 16 residues. The CDR3 bases are TGTGCCAGCAGCTCCGGACTAGCGGGAGTTGTAGATACGCAGTATTTT. Its protein is CASSSGLAGVVDTQYF.